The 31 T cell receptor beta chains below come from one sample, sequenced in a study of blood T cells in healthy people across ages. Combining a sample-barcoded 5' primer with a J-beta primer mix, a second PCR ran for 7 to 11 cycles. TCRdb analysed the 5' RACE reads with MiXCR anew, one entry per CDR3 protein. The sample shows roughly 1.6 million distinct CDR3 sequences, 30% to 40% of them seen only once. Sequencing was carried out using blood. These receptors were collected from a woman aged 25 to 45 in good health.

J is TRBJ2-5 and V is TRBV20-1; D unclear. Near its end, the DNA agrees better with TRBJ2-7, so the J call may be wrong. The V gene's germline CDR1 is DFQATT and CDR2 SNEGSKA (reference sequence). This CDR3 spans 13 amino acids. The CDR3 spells CSATPIFTYEQYF. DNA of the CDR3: TGCAGTGCTACGCCAATTTTTACCTACGAGCAGTACTTC.

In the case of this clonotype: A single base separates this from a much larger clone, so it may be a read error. The CDR3 coding sequence is TGCAGTACTGTTCCACTAGCGGGAGTTCACGAGCAGTACTTC. Translation: CSTVPLAGVHEQYF. V and J are TRBV20-1 and TRBJ2-5; 11 bases agree with TRBD2. The J call may not be correct, given that the DNA end is closer to TRBJ2-7. In germline, CDR1 is DFQATT, CDR2 SNEGSKA (reference sequence). The CDR3 consists of 14 residues.

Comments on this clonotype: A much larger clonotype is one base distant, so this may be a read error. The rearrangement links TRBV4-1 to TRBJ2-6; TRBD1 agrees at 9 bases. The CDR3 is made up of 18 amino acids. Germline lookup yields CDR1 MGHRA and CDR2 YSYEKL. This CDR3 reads CASSQGRQGVKGANVPTF. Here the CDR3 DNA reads TGCGCCAGCAGCCAAGGTCGACAGGGGGTCAAGGGGGCCAACGTCCCGACTTTC.

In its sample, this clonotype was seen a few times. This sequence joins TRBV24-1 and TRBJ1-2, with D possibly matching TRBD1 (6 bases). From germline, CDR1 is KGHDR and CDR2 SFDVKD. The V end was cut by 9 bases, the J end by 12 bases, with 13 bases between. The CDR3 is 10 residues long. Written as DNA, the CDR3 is TGTGCCACCGGGGACATCCCAAACACCTTC. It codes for CATGDIPNTF.

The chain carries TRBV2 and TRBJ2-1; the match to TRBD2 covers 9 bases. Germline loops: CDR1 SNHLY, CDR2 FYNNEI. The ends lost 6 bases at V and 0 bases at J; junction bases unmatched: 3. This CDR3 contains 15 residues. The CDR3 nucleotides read TGTGCCAGCAGCGGGACTAGCAGCTCCTACAATGAGCAGTTCTTC. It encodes CASSGTSSSYNEQFF.

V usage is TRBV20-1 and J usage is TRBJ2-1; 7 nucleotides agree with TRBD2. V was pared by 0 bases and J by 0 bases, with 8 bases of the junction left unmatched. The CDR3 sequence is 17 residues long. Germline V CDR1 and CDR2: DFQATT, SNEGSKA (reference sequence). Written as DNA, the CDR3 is TGCAGTGCTAGAGATTGGCGAGCGGGGAGCTCCTACAATGAGCAGTTCTTC. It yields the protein CSARDWRAGSSYNEQFF.

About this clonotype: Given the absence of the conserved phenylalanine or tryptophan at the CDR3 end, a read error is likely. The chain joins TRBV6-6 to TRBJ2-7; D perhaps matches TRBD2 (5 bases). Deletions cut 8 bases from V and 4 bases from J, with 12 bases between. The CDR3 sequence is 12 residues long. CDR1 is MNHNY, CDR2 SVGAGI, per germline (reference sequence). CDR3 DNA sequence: TGTGCCAGCGCCCAACTAGGGTACGAGCAGTACTGC. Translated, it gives CASAQLGYEQYC.

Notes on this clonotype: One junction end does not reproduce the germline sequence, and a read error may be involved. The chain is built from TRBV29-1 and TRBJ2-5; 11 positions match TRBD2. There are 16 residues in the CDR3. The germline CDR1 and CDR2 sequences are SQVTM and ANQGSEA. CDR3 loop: CSGQGFSGGAGETRYF. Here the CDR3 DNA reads TGCAGCGGTCAAGGCTTTAGCGGGGGGGCAGGAGAGACCCGGTACTTC.

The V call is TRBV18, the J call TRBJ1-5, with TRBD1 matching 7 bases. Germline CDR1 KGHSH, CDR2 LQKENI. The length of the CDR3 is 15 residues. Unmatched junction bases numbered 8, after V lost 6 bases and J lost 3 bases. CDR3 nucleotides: TGTGCCAGCTCGCGGGGGGACAGTCCCAATCAGCCCCAGCATTTT. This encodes CASSRGDSPNQPQHF.

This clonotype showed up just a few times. The DNA for the CDR3 is TGTGCCAGCAGCCGAGACTCGGACAGGGGAGACTACGAGCAGTACTTC. Its protein is CASSRDSDRGDYEQYF. The chain recombines TRBV4-2 with TRBJ2-7, with 9 nucleotides matching TRBD1. Germline lookup yields CDR1 LGHNA and CDR2 YNFKEQ. Trimming cost V 4 bases and J 3 bases; bases outside gene matches: 10. The CDR3 runs to 16 residues.

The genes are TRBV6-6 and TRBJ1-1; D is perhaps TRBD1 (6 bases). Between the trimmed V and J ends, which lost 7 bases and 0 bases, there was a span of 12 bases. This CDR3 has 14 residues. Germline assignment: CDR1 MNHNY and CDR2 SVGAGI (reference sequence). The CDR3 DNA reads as TGTGCCAGCACCTTAGACAGGATGAACACTGAAGCTTTCTTT. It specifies CASTLDRMNTEAFF.

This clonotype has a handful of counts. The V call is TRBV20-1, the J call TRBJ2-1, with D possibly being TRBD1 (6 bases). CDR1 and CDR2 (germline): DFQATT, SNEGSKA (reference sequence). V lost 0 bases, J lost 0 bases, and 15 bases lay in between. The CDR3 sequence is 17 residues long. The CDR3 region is CSARDLEGTSSYNEQFF. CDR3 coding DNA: TGCAGTGCTAGAGATCTTGAAGGGACAAGCTCCTACAATGAGCAGTTCTTC.

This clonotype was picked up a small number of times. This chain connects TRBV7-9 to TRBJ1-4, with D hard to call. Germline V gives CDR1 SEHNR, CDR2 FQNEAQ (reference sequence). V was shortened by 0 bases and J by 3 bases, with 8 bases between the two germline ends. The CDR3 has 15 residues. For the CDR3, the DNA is TGTGCCAGCAGCTTAGCAGGAGCAGCTAATGAAAAACTGTTTTTT. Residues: CASSLAGAANEKLFF. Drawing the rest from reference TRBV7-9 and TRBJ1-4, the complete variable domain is DTGVSQNPRHKITKRGQNVTFRCDPISEHNRLYWYRQTLGQGPEFLTYFQNEAQLEKSRLLSDRFSAERPKGSFSTLEIQRTEQGDSAMYLCASSLAGAANEKLFFGSGTQLSVL.

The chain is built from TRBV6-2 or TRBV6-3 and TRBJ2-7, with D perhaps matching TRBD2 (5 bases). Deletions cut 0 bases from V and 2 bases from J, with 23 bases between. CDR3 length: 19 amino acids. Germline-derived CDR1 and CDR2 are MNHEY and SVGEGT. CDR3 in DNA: TGTGCCAGCAGTTACTCGAATCAGGTCGTCGGGGAGTACGCCTACGAGCAGTACTTC. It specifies CASSYSNQVVGEYAYEQYF.

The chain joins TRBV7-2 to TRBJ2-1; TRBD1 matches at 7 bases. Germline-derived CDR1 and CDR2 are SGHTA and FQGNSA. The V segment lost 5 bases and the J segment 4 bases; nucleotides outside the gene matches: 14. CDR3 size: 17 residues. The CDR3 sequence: CASSPTGAPGGYNEQFF. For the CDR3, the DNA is TGTGCCAGCAGCCCCACAGGAGCCCCAGGGGGATACAATGAGCAGTTCTTC. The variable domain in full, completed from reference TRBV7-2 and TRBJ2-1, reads GAGVSQSPSNKVTEKGKDVELRCDPISGHTALYWYRQSLGQGLEFLIYFQGNSAPDKSGLPSDRFSAERTGGSVSTLTIQRTQQEDSAVYLCASSPTGAPGGYNEQFFGPGTRLTVL.

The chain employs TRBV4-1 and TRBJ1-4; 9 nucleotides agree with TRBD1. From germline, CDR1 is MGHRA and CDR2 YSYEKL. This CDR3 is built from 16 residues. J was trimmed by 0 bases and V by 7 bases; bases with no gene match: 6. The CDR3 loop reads CASKGQGSPTNEKLFF. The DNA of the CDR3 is TGCGCCAGCAAAGGACAGGGGTCCCCAACTAATGAAAAACTGTTTTTT.

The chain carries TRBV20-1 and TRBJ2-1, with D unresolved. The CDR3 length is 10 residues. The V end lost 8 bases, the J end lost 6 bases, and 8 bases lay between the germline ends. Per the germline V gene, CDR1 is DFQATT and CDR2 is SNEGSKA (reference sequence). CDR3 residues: CSYGVNEQFF. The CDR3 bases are TGCAGTTACGGCGTCAATGAGCAGTTCTTC.

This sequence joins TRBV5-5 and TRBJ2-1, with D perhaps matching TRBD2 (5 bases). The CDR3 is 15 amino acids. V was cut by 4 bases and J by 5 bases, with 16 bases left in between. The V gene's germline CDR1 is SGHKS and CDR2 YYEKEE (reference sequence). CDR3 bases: TGTGCCAGCAGCCTCCGCGAGCGGATAAACAATGAGCAGTTCTTC. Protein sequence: CASSLRERINNEQFF.

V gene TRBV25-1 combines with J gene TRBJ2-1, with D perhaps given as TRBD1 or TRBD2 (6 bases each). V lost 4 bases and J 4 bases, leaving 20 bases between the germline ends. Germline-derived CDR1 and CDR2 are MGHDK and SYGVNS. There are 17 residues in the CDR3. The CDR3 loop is CASSAPFRGRAYNEQFF. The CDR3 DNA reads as TGTGCCAGCAGTGCCCCCTTCCGGGGGCGAGCTTACAATGAGCAGTTCTTC.

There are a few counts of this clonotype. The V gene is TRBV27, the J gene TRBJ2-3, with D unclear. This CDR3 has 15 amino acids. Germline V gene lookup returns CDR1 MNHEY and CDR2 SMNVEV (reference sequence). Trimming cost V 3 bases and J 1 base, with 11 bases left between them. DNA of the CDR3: TGTGCCAGCAGTTTTTACCCCACGGGCACAGATACGCAGTATTTT. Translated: CASSFYPTGTDTQYF.

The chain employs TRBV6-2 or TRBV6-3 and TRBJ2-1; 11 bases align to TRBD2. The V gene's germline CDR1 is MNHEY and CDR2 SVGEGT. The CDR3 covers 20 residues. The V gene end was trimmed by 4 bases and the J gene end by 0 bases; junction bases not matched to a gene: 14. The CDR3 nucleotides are TGTGCCAGCAGTTCCCTATTAACTAGCGGGAGAAGGAGCTCCTACAATGAGCAGTTCTTC. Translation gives CASSSLLTSGRRSSYNEQFF.

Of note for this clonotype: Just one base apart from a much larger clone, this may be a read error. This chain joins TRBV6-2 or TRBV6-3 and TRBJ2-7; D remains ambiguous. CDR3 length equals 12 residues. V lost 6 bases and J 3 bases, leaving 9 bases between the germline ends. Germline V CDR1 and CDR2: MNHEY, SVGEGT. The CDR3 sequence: CASRLDNYEQYF. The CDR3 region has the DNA TGTGCCAGCAGACTCGACAACTACGAGCAGTACTTC.

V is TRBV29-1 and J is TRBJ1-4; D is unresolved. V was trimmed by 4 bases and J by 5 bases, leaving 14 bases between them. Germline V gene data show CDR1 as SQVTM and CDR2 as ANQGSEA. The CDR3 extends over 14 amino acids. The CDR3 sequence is CSVVRHTKNEKLFF. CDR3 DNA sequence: TGCAGCGTTGTACGACACACGAAGAATGAAAAACTGTTTTTT.

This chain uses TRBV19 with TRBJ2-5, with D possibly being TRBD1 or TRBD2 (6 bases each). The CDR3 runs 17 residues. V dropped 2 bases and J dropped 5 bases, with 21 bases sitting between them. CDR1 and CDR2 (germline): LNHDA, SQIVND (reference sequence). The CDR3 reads CASSIMSGLQGTETQYF. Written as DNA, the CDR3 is TGTGCCAGTAGTATAATGTCAGGACTACAGGGAACGGAGACCCAGTACTTC.

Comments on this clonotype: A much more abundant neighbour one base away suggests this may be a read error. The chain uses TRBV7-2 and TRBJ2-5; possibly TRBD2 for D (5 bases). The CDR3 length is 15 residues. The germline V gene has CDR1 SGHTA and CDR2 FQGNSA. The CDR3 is CASSLLSGPQEAQYF. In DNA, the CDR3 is TGTGCCAGCAGCTTATTGAGCGGACCCCAAGAGGCCCAGTACTTC.

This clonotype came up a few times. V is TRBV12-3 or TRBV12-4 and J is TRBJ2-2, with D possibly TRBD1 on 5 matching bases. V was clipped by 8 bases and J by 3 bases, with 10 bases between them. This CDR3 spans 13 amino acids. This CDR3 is CASDPQDTGELFF. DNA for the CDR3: TGTGCCAGCGACCCACAGGACACCGGGGAGCTGTTTTTT.

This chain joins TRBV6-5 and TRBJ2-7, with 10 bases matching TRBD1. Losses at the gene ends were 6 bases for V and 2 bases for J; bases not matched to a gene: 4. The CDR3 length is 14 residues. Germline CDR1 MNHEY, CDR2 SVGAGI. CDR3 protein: CASRADRGTYEQYF. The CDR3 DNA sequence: TGTGCCAGCAGGGCGGACAGGGGGACCTACGAGCAGTACTTC.

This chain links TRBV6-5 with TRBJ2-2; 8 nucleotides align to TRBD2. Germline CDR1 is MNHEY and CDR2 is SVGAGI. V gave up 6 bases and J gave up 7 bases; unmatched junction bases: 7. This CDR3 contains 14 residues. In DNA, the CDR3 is TGTGCCAGCAGGGAACTAGCGGTATACGGGGAGCTGTTTTTT. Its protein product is CASRELAVYGELFF.

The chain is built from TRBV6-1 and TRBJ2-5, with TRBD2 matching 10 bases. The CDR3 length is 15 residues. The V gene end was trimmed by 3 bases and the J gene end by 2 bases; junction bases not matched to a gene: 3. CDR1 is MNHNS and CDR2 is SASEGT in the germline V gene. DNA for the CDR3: TGTGCCAGCAGTGACGGAGCGGGGGGGCAAGAGACCCAGTACTTC. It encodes CASSDGAGGQETQYF.

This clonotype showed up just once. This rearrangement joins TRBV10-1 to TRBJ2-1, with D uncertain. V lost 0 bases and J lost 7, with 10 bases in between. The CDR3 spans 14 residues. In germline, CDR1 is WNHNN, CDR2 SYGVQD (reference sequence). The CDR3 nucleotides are TGCGCCAGCAGTGAGTCGATAATTGGGAATGAGCAGTTCTTC. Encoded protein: CASSESIIGNEQFF.

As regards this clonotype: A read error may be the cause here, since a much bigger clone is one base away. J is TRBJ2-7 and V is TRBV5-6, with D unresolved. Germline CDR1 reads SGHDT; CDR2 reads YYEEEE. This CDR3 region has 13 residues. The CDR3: CASNLATSYEQYF. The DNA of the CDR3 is TGTGCCAGCAACTTGGCCACGAGCTACGAGCAGTACTTC. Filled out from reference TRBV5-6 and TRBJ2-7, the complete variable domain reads DAGVTQSPTHLIKTRGQQVTLRCSPKSGHDTVSWYQQALGQGPQFIFQYYEEEERQRGNFPDRFSGHQFPNYSSELNVNALLLGDSALYLCASNLATSYEQYFGPGTRLTVT.